Presented here are 2 T cell receptor beta chains from one specimen sequenced in a study of T cell changes during pregnancy in multiple sclerosis. The repertoire was sequenced with immunoSEQ multiplex PCR; TCRdb's copy has only in-frame clones and lacks some. Found here are more than 10,000 clones, about 90% of them singletons; the top ten hold nearly 9%. The source was CD8+ T cells from peripheral blood mononuclear cells, collected in the first trimester of pregnancy. Receptors originate from a female donor with multiple sclerosis, enrolled in a pregnancy study.

V and J are TRBV9 and TRBJ2-3; D is perhaps TRBD1 (5 bases). Germline-derived CDR1 and CDR2 are SGDLS and YYNGEE. V shed 3 bases and J shed 6 bases, with 5 bases lying between them. The CDR3 is 11 residues long. DNA of the CDR3: TGTGCCAGCAGCGAGGGGGATACGCAGTATTTT. This sequence encodes CASSEGDTQYF.

CDR3 nucleotide sequence: TGTGCCTGGAATGGCGGGAACACTGAAGCTTTCTTT. It encodes CAWNGGNTEAFF. V usage is TRBV30 and J usage is TRBJ1-1; D gene ambiguous. CDR1 is GTSNPN, CDR2 SVGIG, per germline (reference sequence). The CDR3 is 12 residues long. Trimming cost V 4 bases and J 1 base, with 7 bases left between them.